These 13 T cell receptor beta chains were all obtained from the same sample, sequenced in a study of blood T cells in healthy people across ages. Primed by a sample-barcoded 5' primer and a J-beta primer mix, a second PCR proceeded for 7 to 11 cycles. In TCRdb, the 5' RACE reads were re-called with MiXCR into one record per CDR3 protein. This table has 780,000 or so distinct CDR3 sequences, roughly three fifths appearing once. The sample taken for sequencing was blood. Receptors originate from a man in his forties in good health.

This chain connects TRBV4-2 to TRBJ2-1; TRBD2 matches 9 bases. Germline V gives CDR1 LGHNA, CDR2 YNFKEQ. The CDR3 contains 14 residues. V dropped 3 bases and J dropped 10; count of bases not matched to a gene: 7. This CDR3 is CASSQGSGRGEQFF. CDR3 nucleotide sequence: TGTGCCAGCAGCCAGGGTAGCGGGAGAGGCGAGCAGTTCTTC.

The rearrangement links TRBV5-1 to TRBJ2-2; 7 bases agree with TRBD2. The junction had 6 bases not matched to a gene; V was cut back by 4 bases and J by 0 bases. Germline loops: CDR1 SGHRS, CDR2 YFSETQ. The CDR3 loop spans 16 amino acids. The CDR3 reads CASSAMTSPNTGELFF. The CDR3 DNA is TGCGCCAGCAGCGCGATGACTAGCCCGAACACCGGGGAGCTGTTTTTT. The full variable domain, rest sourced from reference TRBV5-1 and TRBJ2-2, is KAGVTQTPRYLIKTRGQQVTLSCSPISGHRSVSWYQQTPGQGLQFLFEYFSETQRNKGNFPGRFSGRQFSNSRSEMNVSTLELGDSALYLCASSAMTSPNTGELFFGEGSRLTVL.

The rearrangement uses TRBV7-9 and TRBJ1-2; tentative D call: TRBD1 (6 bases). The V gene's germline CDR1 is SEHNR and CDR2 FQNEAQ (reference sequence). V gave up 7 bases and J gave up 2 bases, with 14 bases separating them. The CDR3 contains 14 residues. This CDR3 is CASIPSTGNYGYTF. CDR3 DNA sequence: TGTGCCAGCATCCCCTCAACAGGGAACTATGGCTACACCTTC.

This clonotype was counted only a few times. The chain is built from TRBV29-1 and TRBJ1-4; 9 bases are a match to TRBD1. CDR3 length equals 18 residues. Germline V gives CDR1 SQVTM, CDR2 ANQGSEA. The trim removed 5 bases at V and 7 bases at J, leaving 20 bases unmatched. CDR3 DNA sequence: TGCAGCGTTAATGGAATCGGGACAGGGACGCTCTCGGGTGAAAAACTGTTTTTT. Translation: CSVNGIGTGTLSGEKLFF.

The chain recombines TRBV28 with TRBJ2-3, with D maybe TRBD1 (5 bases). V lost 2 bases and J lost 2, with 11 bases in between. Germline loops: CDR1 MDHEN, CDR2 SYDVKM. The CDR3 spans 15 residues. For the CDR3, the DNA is TGTGCCAGCAGTTTACTACAGGTCTACACAGATACGCAGTATTTT. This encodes CASSLLQVYTDTQYF.

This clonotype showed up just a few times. The CDR3 reads CASSQGVPSTDTQYF. In nucleotides, the CDR3 is TGTGCCAGCAGCCAAGGGGTGCCTAGCACAGATACGCAGTATTTT. This chain links TRBV9 with TRBJ2-3; tentatively, D is TRBD1 (5 bases). Germline V lookup: CDR1 SGDLS, CDR2 YYNGEE. CDR3 size: 15 residues. Trimming left V 4 bases short and J 0 bases short, with 12 bases between.

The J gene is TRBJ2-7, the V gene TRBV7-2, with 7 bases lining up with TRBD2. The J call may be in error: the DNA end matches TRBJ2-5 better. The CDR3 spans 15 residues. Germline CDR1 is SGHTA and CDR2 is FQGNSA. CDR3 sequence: CASSRTGTKQETQYF. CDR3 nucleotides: TGTGCCAGCAGCAGAACCGGGACTAAACAAGAGACCCAGTACTTC.

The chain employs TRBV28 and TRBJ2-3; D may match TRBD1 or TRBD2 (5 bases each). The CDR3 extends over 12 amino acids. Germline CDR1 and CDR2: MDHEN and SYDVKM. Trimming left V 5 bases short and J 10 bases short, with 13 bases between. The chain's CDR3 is CASSLPGRAQYF. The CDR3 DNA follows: TGTGCCAGCAGTCTTCCGGGACGGGCGCAGTATTTT.

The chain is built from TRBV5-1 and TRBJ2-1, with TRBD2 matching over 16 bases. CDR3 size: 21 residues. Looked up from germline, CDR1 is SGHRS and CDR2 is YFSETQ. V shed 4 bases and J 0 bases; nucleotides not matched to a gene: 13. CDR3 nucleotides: TGCGCCAGCAGCCTTTTATCCGGGACTAGCGGGAGGGTTAGCTCCTACAATGAGCAGTTCTTC. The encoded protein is CASSLLSGTSGRVSSYNEQFF.

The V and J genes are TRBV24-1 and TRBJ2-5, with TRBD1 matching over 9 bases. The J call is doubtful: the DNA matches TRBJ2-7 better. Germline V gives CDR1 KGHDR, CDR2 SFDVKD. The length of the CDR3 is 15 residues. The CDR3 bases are TGTGCCACCAGTGACCCCGGACAGGGGTACTACGAGCAGTACTTC. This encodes CATSDPGQGYYEQYF.

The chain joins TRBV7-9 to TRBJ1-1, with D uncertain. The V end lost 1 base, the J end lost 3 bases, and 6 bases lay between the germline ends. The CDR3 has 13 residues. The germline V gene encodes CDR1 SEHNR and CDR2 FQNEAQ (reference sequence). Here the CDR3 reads CASSLDLDTEAFF. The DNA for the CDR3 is TGTGCCAGCAGCTTAGATCTGGACACTGAAGCTTTCTTT.

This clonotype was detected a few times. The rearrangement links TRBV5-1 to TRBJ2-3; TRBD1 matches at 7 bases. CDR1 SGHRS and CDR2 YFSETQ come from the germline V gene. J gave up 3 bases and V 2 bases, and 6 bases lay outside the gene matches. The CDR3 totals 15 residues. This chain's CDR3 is CASSFDRAGTDTQYF. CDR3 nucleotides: TGCGCCAGCAGCTTTGACAGGGCCGGGACAGATACGCAGTATTTT.

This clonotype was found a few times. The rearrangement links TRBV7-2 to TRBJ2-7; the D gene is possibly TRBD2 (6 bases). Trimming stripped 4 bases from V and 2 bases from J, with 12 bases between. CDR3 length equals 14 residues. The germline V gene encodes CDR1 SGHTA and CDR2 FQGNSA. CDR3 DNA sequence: TGTGCCAGCAGCTCCCTAGCGAGCCCCTACGAGCAGTACTTC. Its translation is CASSSLASPYEQYF.